This TCR beta chain was sequenced in a study of cytomegalovirus exposure and HLA in healthy donors. Study findings and constraints: TCR beta chains numbering 150 to 200 were designated cytomegalovirus-associated. In a later analysis, CMV-associated beta chains were mostly HLA-associated, it appeared. The classifier, whose performance was assessed in both the original and validation cohorts, reportedly diagnosed cytomegalovirus status with high specificity and sensitivity.

Comment on this clone: Antigen specificity is unknown.

A multiplex PCR was run with 60 Vbeta primers and 13 Jbeta primers. Per the study methods: Later, an analysis found about 83 million unique TCR beta chains, and about 9.9 million of these were shared. TCRdb's copy holds only in-frame clones and misses some; the assay was immunoSEQ multiplex PCR. V and J calls and clone size are as listed in that table; D and trimming were resolved from the DNA. This sample has roughly 190,000 clones, with over 75% found just once. Per the germline V gene, CDR1 is SGHVS and CDR2 is FNYEAQ. The V and J ends lost 5 bases and 1 base respectively, with 18 bases between them. CDR3 length: 16 amino acids.

The origin of this receptor is a female donor in good health and CMV-seronegative. Sequenced sample: PBMCs. The chain joins TRBV7-6 to TRBJ2-7, with D possibly being TRBD2 (6 bases). CDR3 bases: TGTGCCAGCAGCGAGTCCCCTTCTAGCGCTTCCTACGAGCAGTACTTC. This sequence encodes CASSESPSSASYEQYF.